This T cell receptor (beta chain) comes out of a study of T cell responses to AZD1222 COVID-19 vaccine. The CDR3 contains 15 residues. Germline V gives CDR1 SGHRS, CDR2 YFSETQ. V lost 1 base and J 2 bases, leaving 12 bases between the germline ends. Findings of the study overall: Repertoires were sampled only after the peak T cell response.

This clone was seen a few times. The antigen remains unidentified. TCRdb's table, derived via immunoSEQ multiplex PCR, lists solely in-frame clones and lacks some. The data hold roughly 180,000 clones, with roughly nine tenths observed a single time. The sequence was obtained from an adult who received the AZD1222 COVID-19 vaccine. The J gene is TRBJ2-5, the V gene TRBV5-1, with D unclear. Sequencing was performed on peripheral blood, taken 28 days after the second AZD1222 dose. CDR3 region: CASSLRPNNQETQYF. In DNA form, the CDR3 reads TGCGCCAGCAGCTTGCGGCCAAATAATCAAGAGACCCAGTACTTC.